Listed below are T cell receptor beta chains from one sample, sequenced in a study of early T cells in non-severe SARS-CoV-2 infection. TCRdb independently ran MiXCR on the 5' RACE reads; one entry per CDR3 protein. The sample records some 82,000 distinct CDR3 sequences, around an eighth being singletons. Sequenced sample: whole blood. These receptor sequences come from an adult who was a healthcare worker with PCR-confirmed SARS-CoV-2 infection or an uninfected control (not recorded which). CDR3s include the opening cysteine and the closing phenylalanine or tryptophan. A D gene is named only where the DNA matches it firmly. Not all rows give a size; the values are once, few, many and, for expanded clones, a class.

abundance	v_gene	j_gene	d_gene	CDR3aa	CDR3nt
many	TRBV5-1	TRBJ2-2	.	CASSPTVTGELFF	TGCGCCAGCAGCCCGACCGTCACCGGGGAGCTGTTTTTT
many	TRBV29-1	TRBJ1-1	.	CSVSRGDAEAFF	TGCAGCGTCAGCAGGGGTGATGCTGAAGCTTTCTTT
many	TRBV10-3	TRBJ1-4	TRBD1	CAIQGQDNEKLFF	TGTGCCATCCAGGGACAGGATAATGAAAAACTGTTTTTT
few	TRBV11-1	TRBJ2-1	.	CASSLAVGVGSYNEQFF	TGTGCCAGCAGCTTAGCAGTTGGGGTGGGGTCCTACAATGAGCAGTTCTTC
many	TRBV12-3/TRBV12-4	TRBJ2-7	.	CASSPKAGLSYEQYF	TGTGCCAGCAGTCCTAAGGCGGGACTGTCCTACGAGCAGTACTTC
.	TRBV5-8	TRBJ2-1	.	CASSLGFSHEEQFF	TGTGCCAGCAGCTTGGGTTTTTCCCACGAAGAGCAGTTCTTC
.	TRBV5-1	TRBJ2-3	.	CASSLMADSTDTQYF	TGCGCCAGCAGCTTGATGGCGGATAGCACAGATACGCAGTATTTT
few	TRBV7-9	TRBJ1-1	.	CASRPGWGTDRFLNTEAFF	TGTGCCAGCAGACCAGGCTGGGGAACGGACCGATTCTTGAACACTGAAGCTTTCTTT
.	TRBV5-1	TRBJ2-1	.	CASSLGLGDGYNEQFF	TGCGCCAGCAGCTTGGGGTTAGGGGACGGCTACAATGAGCAGTTCTTC
few	TRBV4-2	TRBJ2-7	TRBD2	CASSQNGRYEQYF	TGTGCCAGCAGCCAAAACGGGAGGTACGAGCAGTACTTC
many	TRBV3-1	TRBJ2-5	.	CASSQIEAQETQYF	TGTGCCAGCAGCCAGATAGAGGCCCAAGAGACCCAGTACTTC
few	TRBV5-1	TRBJ2-2	.	CASRNIVATGELFF	TGCGCCAGCAGGAACATAGTTGCAACCGGGGAGCTGTTTTTT
.	TRBV14	TRBJ1-1	.	CASSQGGLSTEAFF	TGTGCCAGCAGCCAAGGGGGGCTAAGCACTGAAGCTTTCTTT
many	TRBV2	TRBJ2-7	TRBD2	CASMREGSVEQYF	TGTGCCAGCATGCGGGAGGGATCGGTCGAGCAGTACTTC
many	TRBV30	TRBJ2-2	TRBD2	CASLGRGTNTGELFF	TGTGCCAGCCTTGGGCGGGGGACGAACACCGGGGAGCTGTTTTTT
.	TRBV28	TRBJ2-6	TRBD1	CASTQTGYGANVLTF	TGTGCCAGCACTCAGACAGGGTACGGGGCCAACGTCCTGACTTTC
few	TRBV6-5	TRBJ2-4	TRBD2	CASSQRASGGKNIQYF	TGTGCCAGCAGCCAACGGGCTAGCGGGGGAAAAAACATTCAGTACTTC
.	TRBV6-5	TRBJ2-2	TRBD2	CASSSPSLASGGARELFF	TGTGCCAGCAGTTCTCCCTCCTTGGCTAGCGGGGGGGCCAGGGAGCTGTTTTTT
few	TRBV5-5	TRBJ2-7	.	CASSSSNRRDSGTYEQYF	TGTGCCAGCAGCTCCTCAAACCGGCGGGACAGTGGGACTTACGAGCAGTACTTC
.	TRBV21-1	TRBJ2-7	.	CASSKGDEQYF	TGTGCCAGCAGCAAAGGGGACGAGCAGTACTTC
many	TRBV27	TRBJ2-2	.	CASSLVQRGTGELFF	TGTGCCAGCAGTTTAGTTCAGAGGGGCACCGGGGAGCTGTTTTTT
many	TRBV28	TRBJ1-1	.	CASTPWANTEAFF	TGTGCCAGCACTCCCTGGGCGAACACTGAAGCTTTCTTT
.	TRBV12-5	TRBJ2-5	.	CASDGANGETQYF	TGTGCTAGTGATGGCGCAAACGGGGAGACCCAGTACTTC
many	TRBV20-1	TRBJ2-7	TRBD2	CSARVASGTSYYEQYF	TGCAGTGCTAGAGTGGCTAGCGGGACTTCCTACTACGAGCAGTACTTC
many	TRBV5-4	TRBJ2-3	TRBD2	CASHLLRGLASDTQYF	TGTGCCAGCCATCTGCTTAGGGGACTAGCGTCAGATACGCAGTATTTT
.	TRBV5-1	TRBJ2-1	.	CASSLGLQAYNEQFF	TGCGCCAGCAGCTTGGGGCTACAAGCTTACAATGAGCAGTTCTTC
many	TRBV6-1	TRBJ1-2	.	CASSEVNWYRDDGYTF	TGTGCCAGCAGTGAAGTGAACTGGTACAGGGACGACGGCTACACCTTC
many	TRBV20-1	TRBJ2-7	TRBD2	CSARRVQTSGSNEQYF	TGCAGTGCTAGAAGGGTCCAGACTAGCGGGAGCAACGAGCAGTACTTC
many	TRBV29-1	TRBJ2-4	.	CSVILYTLAKNIQYF	TGCAGCGTTATTCTTTATACCTTGGCCAAAAACATTCAGTACTTC
.	TRBV3-1	TRBJ1-6	TRBD1	CASSQIGDRASPLHF	TGTGCCAGCAGCCAAATCGGGGACAGAGCTTCACCCCTCCACTTT
many	TRBV19	TRBJ1-2	.	CASSEGSHYGYTF	TGTGCCAGTAGTGAGGGTAGTCACTATGGCTACACCTTC
many	TRBV5-1	TRBJ1-1	.	CASSSGGAGDEAFF	TGCGCCAGCAGCTCCGGGGGTGCGGGAGACGAAGCTTTCTTT
few	TRBV11-2	TRBJ2-5	.	CASSSPHGGQETQYF	TGTGCCAGCAGCTCGCCCCACGGGGGCCAAGAGACCCAGTACTTC
many	TRBV30	TRBJ2-1	.	CARRQVRGLADEQFF	TGTGCCAGGCGACAGGTGCGGGGGCTCGCCGATGAGCAGTTCTTC
many	TRBV5-5	TRBJ2-7	.	CASSLRTPVGEQYF	TGTGCCAGCAGCCTCCGGACTCCGGTCGGCGAGCAGTACTTC
many	TRBV11-2	TRBJ2-1	TRBD1	CASSLAGTGGYNEQFF	TGTGCCAGCAGCTTGGCCGGGACAGGGGGTTACAATGAGCAGTTCTTC
.	TRBV10-3	TRBJ2-1	TRBD2	CAISERGIAGNEQFF	TGTGCCATCAGTGAGCGGGGGATAGCGGGAAATGAGCAGTTCTTC
many	TRBV11-1	TRBJ2-1	.	CASSLGSGLGGNEQFF	TGTGCCAGCAGCTTAGGGTCCGGGCTAGGCGGCAATGAGCAGTTCTTC
few	TRBV20-1	TRBJ2-3	.	CSARDETRGNIDTQYF	TGCAGTGCTAGAGATGAGACTAGAGGTAACATCGATACGCAGTATTTT
.	TRBV5-4	TRBJ1-6	TRBD1	CASSLEGGPALHF	TGTGCCAGCAGCTTGGAAGGGGGCCCGGCCCTCCACTTT
few	TRBV5-4	TRBJ1-2	.	CASSTGRIDGNYGYTF	TGTGCCAGCAGCACGGGAAGAATCGACGGGAACTATGGCTACACCTTC
few	TRBV28	TRBJ2-1	.	CASSPSRPYNEQFF	TGTGCCAGCAGCCCGAGTCGACCCTACAATGAGCAGTTCTTC
many	TRBV20-1	TRBJ2-3	.	CSARDRSSSTDTQYF	TGCAGTGCTAGAGACAGATCCTCTAGCACAGATACGCAGTATTTT
once	TRBV7-9	TRBJ1-6	.	CASSFTDNSPLHF	TGTGCCAGCAGCTTCACAGATAATTCACCCCTCCACTTT
.	TRBV6-5	TRBJ2-1	TRBD1	CASNQDRGPYNEQFF	TGTGCCAGCAACCAGGACAGGGGTCCCTACAATGAGCAGTTCTTC
many	TRBV19	TRBJ2-5	.	CATGAAQETQYF	TGTGCCACGGGAGCGGCCCAAGAGACCCAGTACTTC
.	TRBV7-9	TRBJ2-1	.	CASSLVESSYNEQFF	TGTGCCAGCAGCTTAGTTGAGAGCTCCTACAATGAGCAGTTCTTC
.	TRBV18	TRBJ2-7	.	CASSPGVSPGEQYF	TGTGCCAGCTCACCGGGGGTCTCCCCCGGGGAGCAGTACTTC
few	TRBV27	TRBJ1-1	.	CASSFITGPNTEAFF	TGTGCCAGCAGTTTTATAACTGGCCCGAACACTGAAGCTTTCTTT
many	TRBV10-2	TRBJ2-2	.	CASKVGARGELFF	TGCGCCAGCAAGGTGGGGGCGCGTGGGGAGCTGTTTTTT
few	TRBV5-5	TRBJ1-5	.	CASSLLQGGQPQHF	TGTGCCAGCAGCTTATTACAGGGCGGGCAGCCCCAGCATTTT
many	TRBV29-1	TRBJ1-2	.	CSVVTLLPYGYTF	TGCAGCGTTGTGACCCTTCTCCCCTATGGCTACACCTTC